This is a list of T cell receptor beta chains from one sample in a study of technical replicates of blood from several donors. The repertoire was sequenced with immunoSEQ multiplex PCR; TCRdb's copy has only in-frame clones and lacks some. The repertoire holds some 96,000 clones, with approximately 95% as singletons. The sequenced sample consisted of T cells isolated from PBMCs. Source of these receptors: a human donor in good health. The CDR3 runs from the conserved cysteine through the conserved F or W. Each record gives: V gene, D gene, clone size, J gene, CDR3 protein, CDR3 DNA. The D gene is left open where the match is weak. Rows may omit the clone size; those that give it use once, few, many or a size class.

V gene: TRBV6-6; D gene: .; clone size: .; J gene: TRBJ1-2; CDR3 protein: CASSTPETGGYGYTF; CDR3 DNA: TGTGCCAGCAGTACCCCCGAGACGGGGGGCTATGGCTACACCTTC
V gene: TRBV5-4; D gene: .; clone size: .; J gene: TRBJ2-5; CDR3 protein: CASSQSGETQYF; CDR3 DNA: TGTGCCAGCAGCCAGAGCGGGGAGACCCAGTACTTC
V gene: TRBV19; D gene: .; clone size: .; J gene: TRBJ2-5; CDR3 protein: CASSIAPSRGAETQYF; CDR3 DNA: TGTGCCAGTAGTATAGCCCCGTCGAGAGGAGCGGAGACCCAGTACTTC
V gene: TRBV7-6; D gene: .; clone size: .; J gene: TRBJ2-1; CDR3 protein: CASSLAAGVNEQFF; CDR3 DNA: TGTGCCAGCAGCTTAGCGGCCGGGGTCAATGAGCAGTTCTTC
V gene: TRBV19; D gene: TRBD2; clone size: .; J gene: TRBJ2-3; CDR3 protein: CASSIGSGRATDTQYF; CDR3 DNA: TGTGCCAGTAGTATAGGAAGCGGGAGGGCCACAGATACGCAGTATTTT
V gene: TRBV5-1; D gene: TRBD2; clone size: .; J gene: TRBJ2-3; CDR3 protein: CASRPPGLVTDTQYF; CDR3 DNA: TGCGCCAGCAGACCGCCGGGACTAGTTACAGATACGCAGTATTTT
V gene: TRBV7-2; D gene: TRBD1; clone size: .; J gene: TRBJ1-2; CDR3 protein: CASSRDSADSGYTF; CDR3 DNA: TGTGCCAGCAGCCGGGACAGCGCTGACTCTGGCTACACCTTC
V gene: TRBV7-9; D gene: TRBD2; clone size: .; J gene: TRBJ2-1; CDR3 protein: CASSTGTSGGANEQFF; CDR3 DNA: TGTGCCAGCAGCACCGGGACTAGCGGGGGGGCGAATGAGCAGTTCTTC
V gene: TRBV7-8; D gene: .; clone size: .; J gene: TRBJ2-2; CDR3 protein: CASSLELIGELFF; CDR3 DNA: TGTGCCAGCAGCTTAGAGCTGATCGGGGAGCTGTTTTTT
V gene: TRBV11-2; D gene: .; clone size: .; J gene: TRBJ1-1; CDR3 protein: CASSLTRGTEAFF; CDR3 DNA: TGTGCCAGCAGCCTGACCAGGGGTACTGAAGCTTTCTTT
V gene: TRBV7-9; D gene: .; clone size: .; J gene: TRBJ1-1; CDR3 protein: CASTLSGNTEAFF; CDR3 DNA: TGTGCCAGCACCCTCTCAGGGAACACTGAAGCTTTCTTT
V gene: TRBV7-8; D gene: TRBD1; clone size: .; J gene: TRBJ1-2; CDR3 protein: CASSLGAGTGYGYTF; CDR3 DNA: TGTGCCAGCAGCTTAGGGGCCGGGACAGGATATGGCTACACCTTC
V gene: TRBV6-6; D gene: .; clone size: .; J gene: TRBJ2-7; CDR3 protein: CASSYPQAGSYEQYF; CDR3 DNA: TGTGCCAGCAGTTACCCTCAGGCAGGGTCCTACGAGCAGTACTTC
V gene: TRBV4-1; D gene: .; clone size: .; J gene: TRBJ1-5; CDR3 protein: CASSRGEGEGSNQPQHF; CDR3 DNA: TGCGCCAGCAGCCGGGGGGAGGGGGAAGGGAGCAATCAGCCCCAGCATTTT
V gene: TRBV19; D gene: TRBD2; clone size: .; J gene: TRBJ2-2; CDR3 protein: CASSIETSGTHTGELFF; CDR3 DNA: TGTGCCAGTAGTATCGAGACTAGCGGAACTCACACCGGGGAGCTGTTTTTT
V gene: TRBV19; D gene: TRBD2; clone size: .; J gene: TRBJ2-1; CDR3 protein: CASSLAGGGSYNEQFF; CDR3 DNA: TGTGCCAGTAGCCTAGCGGGAGGCGGCTCCTACAATGAGCAGTTCTTC
V gene: TRBV19; D gene: .; clone size: .; J gene: TRBJ2-5; CDR3 protein: CASSARGRETQYF; CDR3 DNA: TGTGCCAGTAGTGCCAGGGGAAGGGAGACCCAGTACTTC
V gene: TRBV7-7; D gene: TRBD2; clone size: .; J gene: TRBJ2-1; CDR3 protein: CASSLIAGASSNEQFF; CDR3 DNA: TGTGCTAGCAGCCTGATAGCGGGGGCCTCTTCCAATGAGCAGTTCTTC
V gene: TRBV27; D gene: .; clone size: .; J gene: TRBJ1-5; CDR3 protein: CASSLTGYSNQPQHF; CDR3 DNA: TGTGCCAGCAGTTTAACAGGGTACAGCAATCAGCCCCAGCATTTT
V gene: TRBV5-1; D gene: TRBD2; clone size: .; J gene: TRBJ2-7; CDR3 protein: CASSLVGTRNNEQYF; CDR3 DNA: TGCGCCAGCAGCTTGGTAGGGACTAGGAATAATGAGCAGTACTTC
V gene: TRBV18; D gene: .; clone size: .; J gene: TRBJ1-4; CDR3 protein: CASSRPDGGDHEKLFF; CDR3 DNA: TGTGCCAGCTCACGGCCCGACGGGGGTGATCATGAAAAACTGTTTTTT
V gene: TRBV10-2; D gene: .; clone size: .; J gene: TRBJ2-3; CDR3 protein: CASSVQRVTDTQYF; CDR3 DNA: TGCGCCAGCAGTGTCCAGCGGGTCACAGATACGCAGTATTTT
V gene: TRBV2; D gene: .; clone size: .; J gene: TRBJ1-4; CDR3 protein: CASSEIKGGEKLFF; CDR3 DNA: TGTGCCAGCAGTGAAATTAAAGGAGGTGAAAAACTGTTTTTT
V gene: TRBV27; D gene: .; clone size: .; J gene: TRBJ2-3; CDR3 protein: CASSLVASTDTQYF; CDR3 DNA: TGTGCCAGCTCTTTGGTAGCGAGCACAGATACGCAGTATTTT
V gene: TRBV6-5; D gene: TRBD1; clone size: .; J gene: TRBJ1-3; CDR3 protein: CASSYSTGGSGNTIYF; CDR3 DNA: TGTGCCAGCAGTTACTCGACAGGGGGCTCTGGAAACACCATATATTTT
V gene: TRBV28; D gene: TRBD2; clone size: .; J gene: TRBJ2-5; CDR3 protein: CATSGGREQTQYF; CDR3 DNA: TGTGCCACCAGCGGGGGGAGGGAGCAGACCCAGTACTTC
V gene: TRBV7-9; D gene: .; clone size: .; J gene: TRBJ1-5; CDR3 protein: CASSLGGQPQHF; CDR3 DNA: TGTGCCAGCAGCTTGGGGGGTCAGCCCCAGCATTTT
V gene: TRBV27; D gene: .; clone size: .; J gene: TRBJ2-7; CDR3 protein: CASSLYGGGPDEQYF; CDR3 DNA: TGTGCCAGCAGTTTATATGGGGGAGGCCCCGACGAGCAGTACTTC
V gene: TRBV6-5; D gene: .; clone size: .; J gene: TRBJ1-3; CDR3 protein: CASRRQALSGNTIYF; CDR3 DNA: TGTGCCAGCAGGCGACAGGCCCTCTCTGGAAACACCATATATTTT
V gene: TRBV7-9; D gene: .; clone size: .; J gene: TRBJ1-1; CDR3 protein: CASSSTLGAEAFF; CDR3 DNA: TGTGCCAGCAGCTCCACCCTCGGAGCTGAAGCTTTCTTT
V gene: TRBV9; D gene: TRBD1; clone size: .; J gene: TRBJ2-2; CDR3 protein: CASSVGQGAYTGELFF; CDR3 DNA: TGTGCCAGCAGCGTAGGACAGGGGGCGTACACCGGGGAGCTGTTTTTT
V gene: TRBV7-9; D gene: .; clone size: once; J gene: TRBJ2-1; CDR3 protein: CASSLVGPYNEQFF; CDR3 DNA: TGTGCCAGCAGCTTAGTGGGGCCCTACAATGAGCAGTTCTTC
V gene: TRBV28; D gene: .; clone size: .; J gene: TRBJ2-4; CDR3 protein: CASIAGQAGGIQYF; CDR3 DNA: TGTGCCAGCATCGCTGGACAGGCCGGGGGCATTCAGTACTTC
V gene: TRBV6-5; D gene: .; clone size: .; J gene: TRBJ2-3; CDR3 protein: CASSLRTTRTDTQYF; CDR3 DNA: TGTGCCAGCAGTCTCCGGACAACGCGCACAGATACGCAGTATTTT
V gene: TRBV30; D gene: TRBD1; clone size: .; J gene: TRBJ2-1; CDR3 protein: CAWGAQGERFF; CDR3 DNA: TGTGCCTGGGGGGCCCAGGGGGAGCGGTTCTTC
V gene: TRBV5-6; D gene: .; clone size: .; J gene: TRBJ2-3; CDR3 protein: CASRGLFTDTQYF; CDR3 DNA: TGTGCCAGCAGGGGGCTTTTTACAGATACGCAGTATTTT
V gene: TRBV6-1; D gene: .; clone size: .; J gene: TRBJ2-7; CDR3 protein: CASTESGVSYEQYF; CDR3 DNA: TGTGCCAGCACCGAATCGGGGGTTTCCTACGAGCAGTACTTC
V gene: TRBV5-1; D gene: .; clone size: .; J gene: TRBJ2-2; CDR3 protein: CASSIDPGGTGELFF; CDR3 DNA: TGCGCCAGCAGCATCGACCCCGGCGGCACCGGGGAGCTGTTTTTT
V gene: TRBV4-1; D gene: TRBD2; clone size: .; J gene: TRBJ2-1; CDR3 protein: CASSPKVVGGPINEQFF; CDR3 DNA: TGCGCCAGCAGCCCCAAGGTGGTGGGAGGGCCGATCAATGAGCAGTTCTTC
V gene: TRBV5-1; D gene: TRBD1; clone size: .; J gene: TRBJ1-4; CDR3 protein: CASSGRDREGPNEKLFF; CDR3 DNA: TGCGCCAGCAGCGGCCGGGACAGGGAGGGGCCTAATGAAAAACTGTTTTTT
V gene: TRBV7-6; D gene: TRBD2; clone size: .; J gene: TRBJ2-3; CDR3 protein: CASSQLAGVGADTQYF; CDR3 DNA: TGTGCCAGCAGCCAACTGGCGGGGGTCGGGGCAGATACGCAGTATTTT
V gene: TRBV6-5; D gene: TRBD2; clone size: .; J gene: TRBJ2-5; CDR3 protein: CASSRLAGGETQYF; CDR3 DNA: TGTGCCAGCAGTCGACTAGCGGGCGGAGAGACCCAGTACTTC
V gene: TRBV5-1; D gene: .; clone size: .; J gene: TRBJ2-1; CDR3 protein: CASSLGASNEQFF; CDR3 DNA: TGCGCCAGCAGCTTAGGGGCGAGCAATGAGCAGTTCTTC
V gene: TRBV28; D gene: TRBD2; clone size: .; J gene: TRBJ2-4; CDR3 protein: CASSSLLAGVTKNIQYF; CDR3 DNA: TGTGCCAGCAGTTCCCTTTTGGCGGGAGTAACCAAAAACATTCAGTACTTC